The 29 T cell receptor beta chains below come from one sample, sequenced in a study of monozygotic twins with inflammatory bowel disease. TCRdb re-called the 5' RACE reads, yielding one record per CDR3 amino acid sequence without DNA. With some 83,000 distinct CDR3 sequences in the sample, the ten largest clones hold less than 8%. Sequencing input: blood. The source is a human donor with ulcerative colitis or Crohn's disease, or a healthy co-twin of an affected twin (not recorded which).

The rearrangement links TRBV20-1 to TRBJ2-3; no DNA is available, so the TRBD1 call from TCRdb remains unchecked. Germline V gives CDR1 DFQATT, CDR2 SNEGSKA (reference sequence). The CDR3 has 14 amino acids. CDR3 sequence reads: CSARLSGETDTQYF.

This sequence joins TRBV12-3 or TRBV12-4 and TRBJ2-5. CDR3 length equals 15 residues. The CDR3 is CASSLSAEHQETQYF.

The chain combines TRBV5-1 with TRBJ1-2. The CDR3 covers 13 residues. CDR1 and CDR2 (germline): SGHRS, YFSETQ. CDR3 sequence: CASSYGPDYGYTF.

The chain combines TRBV5-1 with TRBJ1-6; checking the TCRdb D call of TRBD1 is not possible without DNA. CDR1 is SGHRS, CDR2 YFSETQ, per germline. This CDR3 contains 17 residues. CDR3 sequence: CASSLEYPGGSYSPLHF. The full variable domain, its missing parts supplied by reference TRBV5-1 and TRBJ1-6, is KAGVTQTPRYLIKTRGQQVTLSCSPISGHRSVSWYQQTPGQGLQFLFEYFSETQRNKGNFPGRFSGRQFSNSRSEMNVSTLELGDSALYLCASSLEYPGGSYSPLHFGNGTRLTVT.

The rearrangement links TRBV7-2 to TRBJ2-1; TCRdb picks TRBD1, but there is no DNA to check that call. The CDR3 loop spans 14 amino acids. Germline lookup yields CDR1 SGHTA and CDR2 FQGNSA. CDR3 sequence reads: CASSFIQGANEQFF.

This chain connects TRBV6-1 to TRBJ1-2; TCRdb's assignment of TRBD1 cannot be checked, as there is no DNA. Per germline, CDR1 MNHNS and CDR2 SASEGT. CDR3 size: 14 residues. CDR3 in amino acids: CASSLPGAQYGYTF.

The chain has TRBV5-4 and TRBJ2-3. The CDR3 is 16 amino acids. Per germline, CDR1 SGHNT and CDR2 YYREEE (reference sequence). The chain's CDR3 is CASSYGTGAYTDTQYF.

The V and J genes are TRBV5-1 and TRBJ2-3; TCRdb designates TRBD1, a call that cannot be tested without DNA. From germline, CDR1 is SGHRS and CDR2 YFSETQ. This CDR3 is built from 16 residues. CDR3 residues: CASSLDLPGGTDTQYF.

This sequence joins TRBV4-1 and TRBJ1-1; lacking DNA, the TRBD1 call made by TCRdb goes unchecked. CDR1 is MGHRA, CDR2 YSYEKL, per germline. CDR3 size: 18 residues. This CDR3 is CASSQGILRGQGTTEAFF.

V usage is TRBV11-3 and J usage is TRBJ2-2; TCRdb returns TRBD1, unconfirmable since there is no DNA. In germline, CDR1 is SGHNT, CDR2 YENEEA. CDR3 length: 16 residues. This CDR3 reads CASSFGDRGPTGELFF.

The chain recombines TRBV4-1 with TRBJ1-2; no DNA is available, so the TRBD1 call from TCRdb remains unchecked. This CDR3 is built from 15 residues. Germline values: CDR1 MGHRA, CDR2 YSYEKL. CDR3 residues: CASSQEVQGDYGYTF.

V gene TRBV11-2 combines with J gene TRBJ2-1; TCRdb names TRBD1, which stays unverified in the absence of DNA. Per the germline V gene, CDR1 is SGHAT and CDR2 is FQNNGV. The CDR3 runs 15 residues. The CDR3 is CASSRTVSSYNEQFF.

This chain connects TRBV27 to TRBJ2-7; TCRdb indicates TRBD1, and absent DNA this call remains unverified. The germline V gene has CDR1 MNHEY and CDR2 SMNVEV (reference sequence). This CDR3 has 15 amino acids. The CDR3: CASSSSGAGSYEQYF.

The chain has TRBV20-1 and TRBJ1-2. CDR1 and CDR2 (germline): DFQATT, SNEGSKA (reference sequence). This CDR3 comprises 15 residues. The CDR3 loop is CSARKRTQADYGYTF.

V usage is TRBV18 and J usage is TRBJ1-4; TCRdb picks TRBD1, but there is no DNA to check that call. This CDR3 region has 16 residues. Germline CDR1 KGHSH, CDR2 LQKENI. CDR3 sequence reads: CASSLDRPATNEKLFF.

The chain carries TRBV12-3 or TRBV12-4 and TRBJ2-7; TCRdb returns TRBD1, unconfirmable since there is no DNA. The CDR3 length is 13 residues. This chain's CDR3 is CASSRGQSYEQYF.

The genes are TRBV3-1 and TRBJ2-5. Germline V gene lookup returns CDR1 LGHDT and CDR2 YNNKEL (reference sequence). The CDR3 spans 14 residues. The CDR3 protein is CASSLRRLGETQYF.

The rearrangement uses TRBV7-2 and TRBJ2-1; the D gene TCRdb calls, TRBD2, cannot be checked with no DNA. Germline values: CDR1 SGHTA, CDR2 FQGNSA. CDR3 length equals 13 residues. The CDR3 reads CASSLGGSGREFF. Full variable domain (missing parts from reference TRBV7-2 and TRBJ2-1): GAGVSQSPSNKVTEKGKDVELRCDPISGHTALYWYRQSLGQGLEFLIYFQGNSAPDKSGLPSDRFSAERTGGSVSTLTIQRTQQEDSAVYLCASSLGGSGREFFGPGTRLTVL.

The chain uses TRBV12-3 or TRBV12-4 and TRBJ1-1. This CDR3 region has 12 residues. This chain's CDR3 is CASSQTGPEAFF.

V and J are TRBV12-3 or TRBV12-4 and TRBJ1-1. The CDR3 is made up of 14 amino acids. The CDR3 sequence is CASRFGDSNTEAFF.

The V call is TRBV20-1, the J call TRBJ2-2; TCRdb outputs TRBD1, but without DNA this stays unchecked. Germline V lookup: CDR1 DFQATT, CDR2 SNEGSKA (reference sequence). The CDR3 is 13 residues long. CDR3: CSASSGATGELFF.

The chain couples TRBV20-1 to TRBJ1-1. Germline CDR1 is DFQATT and CDR2 is SNEGSKA (reference sequence). This CDR3 is built from 15 residues. CDR3: CSATRPGGILTEAIF.

This chain joins TRBV7-2 and TRBJ2-7; the D call of TRBD1 rests on TCRdb alone, since no DNA is present to check it. The germline V gene has CDR1 SGHTA and CDR2 FQGNSA. The CDR3 is 13 residues long. CDR3 residues: CASTPGQGYEQYF.

J is TRBJ1-3 and V is TRBV7-2; TCRdb proposes TRBD1, but this gene call is untestable without DNA. The V gene's germline CDR1 is SGHTA and CDR2 FQGNSA. This CDR3 has 15 amino acids. This chain's CDR3 is CASSLWGLSGNTIYF.

V gene TRBV11-2 combines with J gene TRBJ2-3; TCRdb lists TRBD1, though no DNA is available to test this call. The germline V gene has CDR1 SGHAT and CDR2 FQNNGV. The CDR3 runs to 19 residues. This CDR3 reads CASSLKFGAGGKYADTQYF.

V usage is TRBV5-5 and J usage is TRBJ2-5; the TCRdb call, TRBD1, lacks DNA for checking. The CDR3 spans 15 residues. Germline V CDR1 and CDR2: SGHKS, YYEKEE (reference sequence). This chain's CDR3 is CASSFRGALVSTQYF.

The chain employs TRBV10-3 and TRBJ1-3. Germline V gives CDR1 ENHRY, CDR2 SYGVKD. CDR3 size: 14 residues. CDR3 protein: CAISEQGSGNTIYF.

The gene calls are TRBV20-1 and TRBJ1-4; TCRdb designates TRBD1, a call that cannot be tested without DNA. The CDR3 is 12 amino acids. The germline V gene encodes CDR1 DFQATT and CDR2 SNEGSKA (reference sequence). The CDR3 sequence: CSASGTEEKLFF.

This chain uses TRBV20-1 with TRBJ1-2. The CDR3 covers 12 residues. Germline V gene sequence: CDR1 DFQATT, CDR2 SNEGSKA (reference sequence). CDR3 sequence: CSAREGSSGYTF.